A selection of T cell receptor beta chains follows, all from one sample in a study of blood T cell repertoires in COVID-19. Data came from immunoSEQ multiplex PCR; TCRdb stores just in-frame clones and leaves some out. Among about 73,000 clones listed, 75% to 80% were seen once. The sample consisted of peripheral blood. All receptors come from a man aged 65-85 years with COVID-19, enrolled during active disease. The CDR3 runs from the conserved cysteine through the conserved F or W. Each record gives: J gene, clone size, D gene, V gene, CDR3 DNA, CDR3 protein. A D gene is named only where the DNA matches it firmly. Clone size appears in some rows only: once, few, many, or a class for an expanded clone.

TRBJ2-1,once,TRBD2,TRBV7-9,TGTGCCAGCAGCCCCCCCCCTAGACTAGCGGGAGTATTTGGTGAGCAGTTCTTC,CASSPPPRLAGVFGEQFF
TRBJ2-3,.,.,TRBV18,TGTGCCAGCTCACCCCTAGCGAGAAACACAGATACGCAGTATTTT,CASSPLARNTDTQYF
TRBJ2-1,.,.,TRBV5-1,TGCGCCAGCAGCTTGGACGGGACACAATACAATGAGCAGTTCTTC,CASSLDGTQYNEQFF
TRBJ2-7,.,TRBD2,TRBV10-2,TGCGCCAGCAGTGAGTATCTAGCGGGAGATGGCTACGAGCAGTACTTC,CASSEYLAGDGYEQYF
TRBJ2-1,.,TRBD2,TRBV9,TGTGCCAGCAGCGTAGGTCTAGCGGGAGGGCCCTCAAGGTATGAGCAGTTCTTC,CASSVGLAGGPSRYEQFF
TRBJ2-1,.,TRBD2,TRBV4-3,TGCGCCAGCAGCCAAGAGGTAACAGGACTAGGGAATGAGCAGTTCTTC,CASSQEVTGLGNEQFF
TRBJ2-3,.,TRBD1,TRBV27,TGTGCCAGCAGTTCCCGGGACAGGCCAGATACGCAGTATTTT,CASSSRDRPDTQYF
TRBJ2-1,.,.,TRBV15,TGTGCCACCAGCCGCTCAGCGGGACACGAGCAGTTCTTC,CATSRSAGHEQFF
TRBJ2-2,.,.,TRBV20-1,TGCAGTGCTAGTCTAGCGTCAAAAGCCGCGAACACCGGGGAGCTGTTTTTT,CSASLASKAANTGELFF
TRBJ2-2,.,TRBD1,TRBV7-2,TGTGCCAGCAGCTTGGGGACAGGGGAATTGGCCGGGGAGCTGTTTTTT,CASSLGTGELAGELFF
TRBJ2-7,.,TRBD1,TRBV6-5,TGTGCCAGCAGTTACTGGGACAGGGGCTACGAGCAGTACTTC,CASSYWDRGYEQYF
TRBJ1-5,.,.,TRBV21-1,TGTGCCAGCAGCAATGGACCGGGACAGGGGTATCCCCGCCCAGGTCAGCCCCAGCATTTT,CASSNGPGQGYPRPGQPQHF
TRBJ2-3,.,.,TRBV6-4,TGTGCCAGCAGTCCCGCAGGGGAGGATACGCAGTATTTT,CASSPAGEDTQYF
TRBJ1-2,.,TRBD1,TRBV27,TGTGCCAGCAGTTTATTGCGGGACAGGCAATTTCCTAACTATGGCTACACCTTC,CASSLLRDRQFPNYGYTF
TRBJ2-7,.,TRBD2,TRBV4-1,TGCGCCAGCAGCCTGACTAGCGGAACCTACGAGCAGTACTTC,CASSLTSGTYEQYF
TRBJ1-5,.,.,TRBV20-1,TGCAGTGCTAGTTGGGGGGGCTGGGATCAGCCCCAGCATTTT,CSASWGGWDQPQHF
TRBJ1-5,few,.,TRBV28,TGTGCCAGCAGTGATGGACAATTTAGCAATCAGCCCCAGCATTTT,CASSDGQFSNQPQHF
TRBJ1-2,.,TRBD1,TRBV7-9,TGTGCCAGCAGCTCGGGATCGACAGGGATCCCCTTC,CASSSGSTGIPF
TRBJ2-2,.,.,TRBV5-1,TGCGCCAGCAGCTTGGATAGACAGCCCACCGGGGAGCTGTTTTTT,CASSLDRQPTGELFF
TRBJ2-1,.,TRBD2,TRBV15,TGTGCCACCAGCAGCGGGTTTTTATTGAGCGGGAGCAATGAGCAGTTCTTC,CATSSGFLLSGSNEQFF
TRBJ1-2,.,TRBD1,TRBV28,TGTGCCAGCAGTCCGGGACAGGACTATGGCTACACCTTC,CASSPGQDYGYTF
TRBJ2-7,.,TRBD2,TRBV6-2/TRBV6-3,TGTGCCAGCAGTTACTCGACTAGCGGGAGTACCGAGCAGTACTTC,CASSYSTSGSTEQYF
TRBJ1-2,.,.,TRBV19,TGTGCCAGTGGGAAGACAACGGCAGGCCTCGGGGACTATGGCTACACCTTC,CASGKTTAGLGDYGYTF
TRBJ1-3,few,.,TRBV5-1,TGCGCCAGCAGCTTGAATACAGGCTCTGGAAACACCATATATTTT,CASSLNTGSGNTIYF
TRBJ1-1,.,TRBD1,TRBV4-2,TGTGCCAGCAGCCATTCACAGGGGGCGGAGTCTGAAGCTTTCTTT,CASSHSQGAESEAFF
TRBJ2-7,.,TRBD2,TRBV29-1,TGCAGCGTTGTTACAGGAACTAGCGGGGAGCAGTACTTC,CSVVTGTSGEQYF
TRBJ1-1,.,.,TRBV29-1,TGCAGCGTTGATGAGGTTCGGGAAGCTTTCTTT,CSVDEVREAFF
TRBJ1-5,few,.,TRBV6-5,TGTGCCAGCAGTCAGAATGGGGGGGGGCGGCCCCAGCATTTT,CASSQNGGGRPQHF
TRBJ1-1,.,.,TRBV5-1,TGCGCCAGCAGCCTGACAGGTACCTACTCTGAAGCTTTCTTT,CASSLTGTYSEAFF
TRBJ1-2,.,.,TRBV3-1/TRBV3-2,TGTGCCAGCAGCCCCGCCGGTGACTATGGCTACACCTTC,CASSPAGDYGYTF
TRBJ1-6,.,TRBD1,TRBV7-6,TGTGCCAGCAGCTTAGCGTTCGGACAGGGGCATTCACCCCTCCACTTT,CASSLAFGQGHSPLHF
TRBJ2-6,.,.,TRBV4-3,TGCGCCAGCAGCCAACACGGGGTTTCTGGGGCCAACGTCCTGACTTTC,CASSQHGVSGANVLTF
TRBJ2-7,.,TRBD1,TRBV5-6,TGTGCCAGCAGCTTGTGGGACAGCTCCTACGAGCAGTACTTC,CASSLWDSSYEQYF
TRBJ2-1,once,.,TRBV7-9,TGTGCCAGCAGCTTAGGGGGGCACCTATACAATGAGCAGTTCTTC,CASSLGGHLYNEQFF
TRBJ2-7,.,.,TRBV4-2,TGTGCCAGCAGCGCCATGATGGCAGAGGGGGCCTACGAGCAGTACTTC,CASSAMMAEGAYEQYF
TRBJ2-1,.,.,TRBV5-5,TGTGCCAGCACGTGGACTGGGATAGTCGGCTATGAGCAGTTCTTC,CASTWTGIVGYEQFF
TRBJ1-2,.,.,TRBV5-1,TGCGCCAGCAGCCAAGTGGGACACGGCTACACCTTC,CASSQVGHGYTF
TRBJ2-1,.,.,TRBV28,TGTGCCAGCAGTTTCCCCAGTAAGGAGCAGTTCTTC,CASSFPSKEQFF
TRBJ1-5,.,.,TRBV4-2,TGTGCCAGCAGCAAACAGGACCAGCCCCAGCATTTT,CASSKQDQPQHF
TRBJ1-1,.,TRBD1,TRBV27,TGTGCCAGCAGTCACGGACAGGGGGCGTTGTTGAACACTGAAGCTTTCTTT,CASSHGQGALLNTEAFF
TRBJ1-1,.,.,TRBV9,TGTGCCAGCAGCCTTGGAACAGGTGGGGACACTGAAGCTTTCTTT,CASSLGTGGDTEAFF
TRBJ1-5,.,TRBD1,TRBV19,TGTGCCAGTATGGGAGACAGGGGCTATAGCAATCAGCCCCAGCATTTT,CASMGDRGYSNQPQHF
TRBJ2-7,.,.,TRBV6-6,TGTGCCAGCACCCCCGGCGGGGCCTCCTACGAGCAGTACTTC,CASTPGGASYEQYF
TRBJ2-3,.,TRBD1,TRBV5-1,TGCGCCAGCAGCTCCGCAGAGCCAGGGGGTACAGATACGCAGTATTTT,CASSSAEPGGTDTQYF